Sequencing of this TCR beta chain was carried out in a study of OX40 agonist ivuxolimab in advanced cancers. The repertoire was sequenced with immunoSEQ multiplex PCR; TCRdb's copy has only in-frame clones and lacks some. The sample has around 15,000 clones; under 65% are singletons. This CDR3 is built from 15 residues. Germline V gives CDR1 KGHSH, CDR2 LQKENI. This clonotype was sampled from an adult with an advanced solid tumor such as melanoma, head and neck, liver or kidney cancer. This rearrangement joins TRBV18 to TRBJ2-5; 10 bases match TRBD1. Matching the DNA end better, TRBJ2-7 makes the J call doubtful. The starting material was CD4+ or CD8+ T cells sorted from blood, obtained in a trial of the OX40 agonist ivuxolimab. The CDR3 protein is CASSPYGTGDHEQYF. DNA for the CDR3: TGTGCCAGCTCACCCTACGGGACAGGGGACCACGAGCAGTACTTC.